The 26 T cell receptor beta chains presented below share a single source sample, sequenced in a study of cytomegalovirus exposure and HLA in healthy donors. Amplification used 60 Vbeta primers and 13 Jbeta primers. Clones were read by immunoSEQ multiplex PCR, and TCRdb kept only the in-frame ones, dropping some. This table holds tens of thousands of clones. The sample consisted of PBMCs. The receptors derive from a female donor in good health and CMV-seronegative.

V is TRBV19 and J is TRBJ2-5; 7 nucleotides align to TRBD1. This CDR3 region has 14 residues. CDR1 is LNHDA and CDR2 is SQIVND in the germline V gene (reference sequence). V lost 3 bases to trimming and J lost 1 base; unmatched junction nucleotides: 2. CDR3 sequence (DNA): TGTGCCAGTAGTATCAGGGGGTTCCAAGAGACCCAGTACTTC. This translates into CASSIRGFQETQYF.

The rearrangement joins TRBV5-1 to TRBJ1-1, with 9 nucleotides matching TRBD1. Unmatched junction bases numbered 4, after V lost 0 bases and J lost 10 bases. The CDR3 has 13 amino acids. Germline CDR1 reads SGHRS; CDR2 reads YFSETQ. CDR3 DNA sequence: TGCGCCAGCAGCTTGGAAGCGGGACAGGGAGCTTTCTTT. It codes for CASSLEAGQGAFF.

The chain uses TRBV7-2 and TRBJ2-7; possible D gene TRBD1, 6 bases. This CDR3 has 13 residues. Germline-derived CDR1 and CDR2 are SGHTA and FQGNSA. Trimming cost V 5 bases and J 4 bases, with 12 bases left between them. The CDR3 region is CASSLGHEYEQYF. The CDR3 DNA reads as TGTGCCAGCAGCCTGGGACACGAGTACGAGCAGTACTTC.

The CDR3 protein is CASSIGEIQYF. The CDR3 DNA sequence: TGTGCCAGTAGTATCGGGGAAATACAGTACTTC. The genes are TRBV19 and TRBJ2-7; D perhaps matches TRBD2 (5 bases). Per germline, CDR1 LNHDA and CDR2 SQIVND (reference sequence). Deletions cut 3 bases from V and 10 bases from J, with 10 bases between. CDR3 length equals 11 residues.

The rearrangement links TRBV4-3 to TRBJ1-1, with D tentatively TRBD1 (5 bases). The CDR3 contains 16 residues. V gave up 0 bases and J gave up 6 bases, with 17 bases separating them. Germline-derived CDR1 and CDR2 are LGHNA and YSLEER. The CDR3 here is CASSQDLGGWGAEAFF. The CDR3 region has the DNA TGCGCCAGCAGCCAAGATCTCGGAGGGTGGGGGGCTGAAGCTTTCTTT.

Written as DNA, the CDR3 is TGCGCCAGCAGCTTTAGCGGGGGAAAGGAGGATGAGCAGTTCTTC. Translated, it gives CASSFSGGKEDEQFF. J is TRBJ2-1 and V is TRBV5-1, with 9 bases lining up with TRBD2. CDR1 is SGHRS and CDR2 is YFSETQ in the germline V gene. The CDR3 covers 15 residues. Losses at the gene ends were 2 bases for V and 8 bases for J; bases not matched to a gene: 8. The full variable domain, completed using reference TRBV5-1 and TRBJ2-1, is KAGVTQTPRYLIKTRGQQVTLSCSPISGHRSVSWYQQTPGQGLQFLFEYFSETQRNKGNFPGRFSGRQFSNSRSEMNVSTLELGDSALYLCASSFSGGKEDEQFFGPGTRLTVL.

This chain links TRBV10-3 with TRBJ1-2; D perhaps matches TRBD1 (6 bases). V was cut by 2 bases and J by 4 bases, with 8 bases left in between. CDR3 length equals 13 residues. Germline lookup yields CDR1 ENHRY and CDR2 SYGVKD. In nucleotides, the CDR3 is TGTGCCATCAGTGAGGGACAGATCTATGGCTACACCTTC. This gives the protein CAISEGQIYGYTF.

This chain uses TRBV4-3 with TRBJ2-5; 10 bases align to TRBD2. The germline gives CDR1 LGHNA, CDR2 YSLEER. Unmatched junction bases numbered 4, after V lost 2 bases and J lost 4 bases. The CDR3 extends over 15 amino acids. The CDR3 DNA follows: TGCGCCAGCAGCCAACTGCTAGCGGGGGCAGAGACCCAGTACTTC. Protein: CASSQLLAGAETQYF.

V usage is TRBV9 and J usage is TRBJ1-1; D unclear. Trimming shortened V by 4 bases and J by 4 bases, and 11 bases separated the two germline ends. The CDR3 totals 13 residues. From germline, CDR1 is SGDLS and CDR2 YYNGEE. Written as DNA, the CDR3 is TGTGCCAGCAGCCCGATGCAGGCCACTGAAGCTTTCTTT. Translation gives CASSPMQATEAFF.

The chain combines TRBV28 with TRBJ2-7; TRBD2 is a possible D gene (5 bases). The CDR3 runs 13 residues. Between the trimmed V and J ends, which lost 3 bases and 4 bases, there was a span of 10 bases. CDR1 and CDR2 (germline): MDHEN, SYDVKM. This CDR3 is CASSFSDSYEQYF. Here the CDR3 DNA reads TGTGCCAGCAGTTTTTCGGACTCTTACGAGCAGTACTTC.

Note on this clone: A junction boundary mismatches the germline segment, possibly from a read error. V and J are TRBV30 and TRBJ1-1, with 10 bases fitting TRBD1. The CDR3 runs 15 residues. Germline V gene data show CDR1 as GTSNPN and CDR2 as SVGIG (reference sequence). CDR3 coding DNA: TGTGCCGGGAGCACGGGACAGGGGCCGAACACTGAAGCTTTCTTT. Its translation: CAGSTGQGPNTEAFF.

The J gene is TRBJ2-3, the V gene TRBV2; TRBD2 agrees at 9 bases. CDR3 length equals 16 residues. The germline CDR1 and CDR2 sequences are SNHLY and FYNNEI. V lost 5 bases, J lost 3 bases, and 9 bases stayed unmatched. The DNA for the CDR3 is TGTGCCAGCAGTCAAGTCGGCGGGGGGGCAACAGATACGCAGTATTTT. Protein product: CASSQVGGGATDTQYF.

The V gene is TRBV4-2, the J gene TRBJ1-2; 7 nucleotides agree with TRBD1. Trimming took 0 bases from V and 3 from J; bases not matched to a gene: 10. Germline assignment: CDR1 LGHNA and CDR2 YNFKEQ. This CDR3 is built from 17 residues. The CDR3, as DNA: TGTGCCAGCAGCCAAGAGTGGTCCAACAGGGGCTACTATGGCTACACCTTC. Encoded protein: CASSQEWSNRGYYGYTF.

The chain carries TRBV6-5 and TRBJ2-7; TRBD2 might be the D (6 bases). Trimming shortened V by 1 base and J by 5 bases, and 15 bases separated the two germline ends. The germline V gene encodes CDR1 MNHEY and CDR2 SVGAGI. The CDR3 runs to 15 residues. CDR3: CASSYWGESLDEQYF. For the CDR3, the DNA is TGTGCCAGCAGTTACTGGGGGGAAAGCCTCGACGAGCAGTACTTC.

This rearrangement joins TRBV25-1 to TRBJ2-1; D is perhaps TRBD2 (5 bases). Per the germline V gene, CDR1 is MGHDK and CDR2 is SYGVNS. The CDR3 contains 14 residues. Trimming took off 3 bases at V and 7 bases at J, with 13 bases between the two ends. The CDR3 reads CASSEPARGNEQFF. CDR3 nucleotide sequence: TGTGCCAGCAGTGAGCCGGCACGGGGAAATGAGCAGTTCTTC.

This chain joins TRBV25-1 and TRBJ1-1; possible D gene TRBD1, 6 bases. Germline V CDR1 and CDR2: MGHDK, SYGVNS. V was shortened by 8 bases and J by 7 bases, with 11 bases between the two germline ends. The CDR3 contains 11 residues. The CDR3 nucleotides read TGTGCCAGCTGGACAGCCAGTGAAGCTTTCTTT. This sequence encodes CASWTASEAFF.

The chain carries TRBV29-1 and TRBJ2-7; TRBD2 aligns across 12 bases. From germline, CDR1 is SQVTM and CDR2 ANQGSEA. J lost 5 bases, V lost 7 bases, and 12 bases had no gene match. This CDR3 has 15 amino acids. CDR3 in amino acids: CSALLAGGRYDEQYF. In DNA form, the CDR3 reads TGCAGCGCCCTACTAGCGGGGGGCCGGTACGACGAGCAGTACTTC.

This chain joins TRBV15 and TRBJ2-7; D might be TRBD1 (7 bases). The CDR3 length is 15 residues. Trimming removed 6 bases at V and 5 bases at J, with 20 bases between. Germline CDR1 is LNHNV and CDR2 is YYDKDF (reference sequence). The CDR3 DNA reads TGTGCCACCAGTTGGGCAGGGGGGTTCGTCCACGAGCAGTACTTC. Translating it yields CATSWAGGFVHEQYF.

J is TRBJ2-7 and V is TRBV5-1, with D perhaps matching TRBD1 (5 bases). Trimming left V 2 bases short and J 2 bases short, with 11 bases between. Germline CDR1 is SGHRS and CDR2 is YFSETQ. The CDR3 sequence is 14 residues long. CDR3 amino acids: CASSFSQGPYEQYF. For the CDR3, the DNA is TGCGCCAGCAGCTTCAGCCAGGGCCCCTACGAGCAGTACTTC.

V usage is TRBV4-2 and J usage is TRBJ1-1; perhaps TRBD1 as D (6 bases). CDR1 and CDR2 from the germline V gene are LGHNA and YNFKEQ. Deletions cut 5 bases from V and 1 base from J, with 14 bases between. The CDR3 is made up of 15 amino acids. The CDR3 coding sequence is TGTGCCAGCAGCACCCGGACAGACTCGAACACTGAAGCTTTCTTT. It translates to CASSTRTDSNTEAFF.

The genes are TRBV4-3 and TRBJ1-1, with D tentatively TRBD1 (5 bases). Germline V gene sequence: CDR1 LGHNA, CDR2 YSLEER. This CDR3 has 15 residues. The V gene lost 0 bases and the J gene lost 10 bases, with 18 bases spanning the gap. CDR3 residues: CASSQDINFRERAFF. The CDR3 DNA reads TGCGCCAGCAGCCAAGATATAAATTTCAGGGAAAGAGCTTTCTTT.

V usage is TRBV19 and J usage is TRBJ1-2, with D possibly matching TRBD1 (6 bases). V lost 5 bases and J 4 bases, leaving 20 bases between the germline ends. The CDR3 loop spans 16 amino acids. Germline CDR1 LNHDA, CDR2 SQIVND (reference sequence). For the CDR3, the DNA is TGTGCCAGTAGTTCCCTTCCGGGGGGCGCTGGCTATGGCTACACCTTC. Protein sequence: CASSSLPGGAGYGYTF.

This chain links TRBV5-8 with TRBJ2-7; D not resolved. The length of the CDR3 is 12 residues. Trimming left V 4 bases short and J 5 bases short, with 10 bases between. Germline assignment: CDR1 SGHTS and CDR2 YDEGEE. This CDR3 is CASSQIRDEQYF. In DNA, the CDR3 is TGTGCCAGCAGCCAAATTCGGGACGAGCAGTACTTC.

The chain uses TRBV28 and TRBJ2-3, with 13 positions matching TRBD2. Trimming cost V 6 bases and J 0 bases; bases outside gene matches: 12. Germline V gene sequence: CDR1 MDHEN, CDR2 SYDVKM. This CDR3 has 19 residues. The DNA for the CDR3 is TGTGCCAGCAGCCCAGGAAAGGGACTAGCGGGGCACAGCACAGATACGCAGTATTTT. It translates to CASSPGKGLAGHSTDTQYF. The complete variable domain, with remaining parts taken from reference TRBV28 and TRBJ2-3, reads DVKVTQSSRYLVKRTGEKVFLECVQDMDHENMFWYRQDPGLGLRLIYFSYDVKMKEKGDIPEGYSVSREKKERFSLILESASTNQTSMYLCASSPGKGLAGHSTDTQYFGPGTRLTVL.

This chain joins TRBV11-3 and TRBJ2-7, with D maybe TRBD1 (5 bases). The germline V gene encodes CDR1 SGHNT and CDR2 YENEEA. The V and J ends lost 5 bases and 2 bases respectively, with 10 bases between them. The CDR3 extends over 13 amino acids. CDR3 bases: TGTGCCAGCAGCCTACAGGTGACCTACGAGCAGTACTTC. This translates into CASSLQVTYEQYF.

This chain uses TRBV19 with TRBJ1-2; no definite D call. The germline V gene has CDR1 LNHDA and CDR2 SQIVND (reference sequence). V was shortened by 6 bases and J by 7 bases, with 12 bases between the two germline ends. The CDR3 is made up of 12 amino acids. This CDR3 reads CASRRGVGGYTF. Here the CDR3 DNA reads TGTGCCAGTAGACGGGGAGTTGGTGGCTACACCTTC.